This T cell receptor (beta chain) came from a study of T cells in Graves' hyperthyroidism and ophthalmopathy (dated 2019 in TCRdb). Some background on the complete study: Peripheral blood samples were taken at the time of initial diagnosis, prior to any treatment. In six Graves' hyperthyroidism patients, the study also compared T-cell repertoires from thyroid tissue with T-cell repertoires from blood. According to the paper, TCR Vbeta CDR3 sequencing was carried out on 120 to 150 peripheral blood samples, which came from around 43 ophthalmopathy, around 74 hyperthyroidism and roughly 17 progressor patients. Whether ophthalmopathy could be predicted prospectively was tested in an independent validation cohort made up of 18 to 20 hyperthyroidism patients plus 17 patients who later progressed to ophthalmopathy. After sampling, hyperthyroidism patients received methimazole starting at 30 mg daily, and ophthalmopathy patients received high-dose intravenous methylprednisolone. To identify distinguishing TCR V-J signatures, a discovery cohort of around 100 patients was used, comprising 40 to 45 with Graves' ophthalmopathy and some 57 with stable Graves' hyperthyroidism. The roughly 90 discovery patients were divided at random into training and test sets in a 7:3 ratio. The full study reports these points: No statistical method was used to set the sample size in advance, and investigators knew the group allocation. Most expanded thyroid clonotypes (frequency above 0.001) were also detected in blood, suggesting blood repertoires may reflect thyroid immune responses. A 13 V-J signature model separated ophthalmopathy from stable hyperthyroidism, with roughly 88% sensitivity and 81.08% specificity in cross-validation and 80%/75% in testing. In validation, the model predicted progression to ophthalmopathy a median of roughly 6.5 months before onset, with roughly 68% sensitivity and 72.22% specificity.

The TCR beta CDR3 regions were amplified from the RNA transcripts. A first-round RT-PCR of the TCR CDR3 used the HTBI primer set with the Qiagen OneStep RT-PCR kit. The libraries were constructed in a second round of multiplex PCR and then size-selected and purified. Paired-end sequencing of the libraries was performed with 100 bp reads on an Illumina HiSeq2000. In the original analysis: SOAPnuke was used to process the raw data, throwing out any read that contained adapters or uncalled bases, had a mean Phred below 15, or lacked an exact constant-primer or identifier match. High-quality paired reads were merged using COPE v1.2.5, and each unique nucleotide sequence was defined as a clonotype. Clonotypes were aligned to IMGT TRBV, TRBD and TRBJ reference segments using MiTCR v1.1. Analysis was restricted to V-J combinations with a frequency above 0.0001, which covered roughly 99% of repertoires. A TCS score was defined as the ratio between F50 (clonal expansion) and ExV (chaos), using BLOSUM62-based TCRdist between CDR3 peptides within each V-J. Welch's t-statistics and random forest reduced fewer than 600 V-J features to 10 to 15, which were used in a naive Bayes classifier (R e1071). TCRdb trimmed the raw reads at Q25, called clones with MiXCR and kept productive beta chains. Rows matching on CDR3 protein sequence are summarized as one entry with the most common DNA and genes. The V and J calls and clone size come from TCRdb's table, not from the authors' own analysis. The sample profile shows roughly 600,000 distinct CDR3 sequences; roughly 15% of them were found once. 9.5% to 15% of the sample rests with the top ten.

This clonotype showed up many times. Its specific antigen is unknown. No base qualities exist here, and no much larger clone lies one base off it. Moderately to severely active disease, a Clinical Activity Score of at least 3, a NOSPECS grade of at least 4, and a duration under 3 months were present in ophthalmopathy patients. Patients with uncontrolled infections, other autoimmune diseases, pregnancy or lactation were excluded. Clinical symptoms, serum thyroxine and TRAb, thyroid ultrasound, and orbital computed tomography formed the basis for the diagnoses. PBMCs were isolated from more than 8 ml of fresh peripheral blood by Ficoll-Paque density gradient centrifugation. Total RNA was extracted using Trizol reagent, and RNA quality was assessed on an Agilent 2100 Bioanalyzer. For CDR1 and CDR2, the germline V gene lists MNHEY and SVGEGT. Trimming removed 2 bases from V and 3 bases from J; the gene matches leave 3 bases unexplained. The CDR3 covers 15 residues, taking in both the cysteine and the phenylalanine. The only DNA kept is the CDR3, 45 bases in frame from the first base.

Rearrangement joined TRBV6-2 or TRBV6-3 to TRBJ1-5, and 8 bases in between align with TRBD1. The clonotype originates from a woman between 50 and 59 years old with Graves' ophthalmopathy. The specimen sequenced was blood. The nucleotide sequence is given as TGTGCCAGCAGTTACCGACAGGGGCACAATCAGCCCCAGCATTTT. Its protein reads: CASSYRQGHNQPQHF.